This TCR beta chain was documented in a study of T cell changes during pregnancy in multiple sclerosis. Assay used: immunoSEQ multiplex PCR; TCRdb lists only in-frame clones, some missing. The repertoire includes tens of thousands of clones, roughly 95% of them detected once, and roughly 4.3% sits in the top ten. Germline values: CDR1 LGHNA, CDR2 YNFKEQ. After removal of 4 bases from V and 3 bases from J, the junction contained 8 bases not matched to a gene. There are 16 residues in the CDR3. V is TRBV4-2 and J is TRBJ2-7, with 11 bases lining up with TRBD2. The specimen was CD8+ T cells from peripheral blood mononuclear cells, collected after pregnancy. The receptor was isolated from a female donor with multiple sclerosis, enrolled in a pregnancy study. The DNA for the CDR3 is TGTGCCAGCAGCCGGAGAGGGACTAGCGGACGCTACGAGCAGTACTTC. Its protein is CASSRRGTSGRYEQYF.